This T cell receptor beta chain was sequenced in a study of Graves' ophthalmopathy and Graves' hyperthyroidism. Investigators amplified TCR beta CDR3 regions from RNA transcripts. HTBI primers were employed in first-round RT-PCR, then a second-round multiplex PCR followed. TCRdb re-called the multiplex PCR reads through MiXCR, storing one row per CDR3 protein. The sample carries some 520,000 distinct CDR3 sequences, roughly 14% recorded once. Sequencing was performed on blood. The clonotype comes from a woman between 25 and 40 years old with Graves' ophthalmopathy.

Here the CDR3 DNA reads TGCGCCAGCAGCTTGGCGACAGGGATAAGGGCTGAAGCTTTCTTT. It encodes CASSLATGIRAEAFF. The chain uses TRBV5-1 and TRBJ1-1, with TRBD1 matching 7 bases. Trimming took 0 bases from V and 6 from J; bases not matched to a gene: 8. Looked up from germline, CDR1 is SGHRS and CDR2 is YFSETQ. The CDR3 consists of 15 residues.